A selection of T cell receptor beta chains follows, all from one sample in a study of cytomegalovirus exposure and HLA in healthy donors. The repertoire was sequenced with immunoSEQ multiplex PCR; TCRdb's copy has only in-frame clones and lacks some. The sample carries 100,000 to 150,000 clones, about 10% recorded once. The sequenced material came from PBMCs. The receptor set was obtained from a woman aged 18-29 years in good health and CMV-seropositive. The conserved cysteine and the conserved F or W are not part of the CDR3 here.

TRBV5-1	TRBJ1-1	ASSLVLDTEAF
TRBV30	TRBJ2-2	AFQGTTNTGELF
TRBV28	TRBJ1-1	ASSFPTEAF
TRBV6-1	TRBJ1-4	ASRWTGKNEKLF
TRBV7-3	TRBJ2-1	ASSLQAGGFNEQF
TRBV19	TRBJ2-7	ASSLLMASGRSYEQY
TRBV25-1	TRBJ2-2	ASSRQGDTGELF
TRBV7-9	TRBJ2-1	ASSQDGTSDNEQF
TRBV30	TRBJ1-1	AWTRGTEAF
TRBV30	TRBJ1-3	AWSGTGISSGNTIY
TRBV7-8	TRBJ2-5	ASSLDRKETQY
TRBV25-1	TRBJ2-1	ASSGLAGAAYNEQF
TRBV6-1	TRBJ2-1	ASSDLAGSYNEQF
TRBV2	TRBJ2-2	ASSDLGLRGTGELF
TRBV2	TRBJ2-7	ASSFRGGGSYEQY
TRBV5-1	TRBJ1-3	ASSSGQDPGNTIY
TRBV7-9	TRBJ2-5	ASSLGTGAETQY
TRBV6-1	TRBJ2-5	ASRELAGGQETQY
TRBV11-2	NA	ASSLDPPVAATYEQY
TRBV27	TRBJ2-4	ASSSLPLAKNIQY
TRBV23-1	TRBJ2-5	ASSLVQETQY
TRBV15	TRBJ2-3	ATSIVFQDTQY
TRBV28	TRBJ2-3	ASSSGTRPDTQY
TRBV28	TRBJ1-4	ASSLFGLNNEKLF
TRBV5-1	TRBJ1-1	ASSPGGGGSAEAF
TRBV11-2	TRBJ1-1	ASSLAGSHTEAF
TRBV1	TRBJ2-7	TSSQDQGIRDRSYEQY
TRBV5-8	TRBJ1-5	ASSRRQGGQPQH
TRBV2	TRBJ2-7	ASTAGGYEQY
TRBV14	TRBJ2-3	ASSHVSTDTQY
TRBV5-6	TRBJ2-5	ASSFERKQETQY
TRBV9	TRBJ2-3	ASSTSGGDTQY